The text below deals with one T cell receptor beta chain. The specificity of this receptor is unknown. Per-base quality was not reported, and no clone a single base away is much larger than it. In the prospective study, participants were roughly 18 to 95 years old, resided in about two dozen geographic areas of the United States, and were enrolled through a virtual design. In the prospective study, participants were assigned to cohorts based on the clinical history participants reported in a screening survey and a study questionnaire. In the prospective study, whole blood, serum and a nasopharyngeal or oropharyngeal swab were collected from each participant by mobile phlebotomists. Additional blood draws and questionnaires over an approximately two-month period could optionally be provided by prospective study participants. Prospective study blood samples were shipped either frozen or at room temperature before DNA extraction.

TCRbeta CDR3 regions were amplified from genomic DNA by means of the immunoSEQ Assay, a bias-controlled multiplex PCR. Per the source publication's procedure: Nucleated cell counts per sample were estimated from amplification of reference gene primers within the assay. To quantify the absolute abundance of each unique TCRbeta CDR3 rearrangement, sequence reads were collapsed and filtered. For each sample, productive Simpson clonality was calculated as the square root of Simpson's diversity index across productive rearrangements. TCRdb limited this immuneACCESS table to in-frame rearrangements with V and J called. A share of clones is missing; checked studies link under half to unresolved V genes, and the rest is unexplained. V, J and clone size were drawn from that table, and D and trimming were deduced from the DNA. Present in this sample are some 270,000 clones, 85% to 90% of which were seen just once. About 4% of the sample is held by the ten biggest clonotypes.

These data come from a study of blood T cell repertoires in COVID-19 (TCRdb year 2020). Notes on the research overall: Collaborator samples came from the United States, Italy and Spain and covered acute and convalescent phases of COVID-19. Samples were obtained from the ongoing ImmuneRACE study (first 160 participants) and from 1,254 subjects provided by 6 global collaborators. Where available, HLA class I and class II types were obtained from metadata supplied by the sample provider rather than from assay-based typing. The material from the prospective study consisted of cDNA or gDNA derived from T cells, B-cell-depleted T cells, or PBMCs. Deeply sampled blood TCRbeta repertoires from subjects exposed to, actively infected with, or recovered from COVID-19 were included in the dataset. Sample metadata almost always included a de-identified subject ID, COVID-19 status, age in years and sex. A freely available public database, intended as a resource for researchers studying the immune response to SARS-CoV-2, is where the repertoires were released. The paper as a whole reports these results and caveats: How much clinical and demographic metadata was included differed by source and by participant, and the metadata was provided uncurated.

The junction carries 7 bases between V and J, which are trimmed by 1 base and 1 base respectively. Taken from cysteine to phenylalanine, the CDR3 has 14 residues. Of the read, only the CDR3 DNA is kept; its 42 bases are in frame from base 1. Per the germline V gene (reference sequence), SEHNR is the CDR1 and FQNEAQ is the CDR2. Specimen: PBMCs or T cells enriched from blood (not recorded which). The chain was built from TRBV7-9 and TRBJ1-1; a confident D gene designation cannot be given. The TCR originated in a woman aged 25-40 years with acute COVID-19. The DNA sequence follows: TGTGCCAGCAGCTTAGGGGCAGGGAACACTGAAGCTTTCTTT. Translated, it gives CASSLGAGNTEAFF.